The 25 T cell receptor beta chains in this list originate from one sample, sequenced in a study of blood T cell repertoires in COVID-19. Measured with immunoSEQ multiplex PCR; TCRdb has only the in-frame clones, and not every one. This sample has 150,000 to 200,000 clones, with 75% to 90% found just once. The sequencing sample was made of peripheral blood. The receptors derive from a human donor in a cohort sampled during active COVID-19.

This clone was seen a few times. One junction end disagrees with the germline gene, perhaps due to a read error. The chain has TRBV5-6 and TRBJ2-7; possibly TRBD2 for D (5 bases). This CDR3 has 13 amino acids. Looked up from germline, CDR1 is SGHDT and CDR2 is YYEEEE. Here the CDR3 reads CASSLAGNSELLF. The CDR3 region has the DNA TGTGCCAGCAGCTTGGCCGGGAATAGCGAACTATTGTTC.

The CDR3 protein is CASSQGRDRGGYTF. Written as DNA, the CDR3 is TGTGCCAGCAGCCAAGGACGGGACAGGGGGGGCTACACCTTC. The rearrangement joins TRBV3-1 (or the pseudogene TRBV3-2) to TRBJ1-2; 11 nucleotides align to TRBD1. The length of the CDR3 is 14 residues. The ends lost 1 base at V and 8 bases at J; junction bases unmatched: 3. Germline-derived CDR1 and CDR2 are LGHDT and YNNKEL (reference sequence).

This chain connects TRBV4-2 to TRBJ2-5; the D gene is possibly TRBD2 (5 bases). The length of the CDR3 is 15 residues. Germline assignment: CDR1 LGHNA and CDR2 YNFKEQ. Trimming took off 0 bases at V and 2 bases at J, with 10 bases between the two ends. DNA of the CDR3: TGTGCCAGCAGCCAAGATCCTAGCCCACAAGAGACCCAGTACTTC. The encoded protein is CASSQDPSPQETQYF.

The chain is built from TRBV11-1 and TRBJ2-1; 8 bases are a match to TRBD2. The CDR3 totals 14 residues. Germline V gives CDR1 SGHAT, CDR2 FQDESV (reference sequence). V lost 4 bases to trimming and J lost 8 bases; unmatched junction nucleotides: 7. CDR3 nucleotide sequence: TGTGCCAGCAGCTCGAAGACGGGGGGGCATGAGCAGTTCTTC. Residues: CASSSKTGGHEQFF.

This clone was seen at least ten times. The V gene is TRBV5-4, the J gene TRBJ1-3, with D possibly being TRBD1 (5 bases). V was shortened by 3 bases and J by 0 bases, with 13 bases between the two germline ends. This CDR3 spans 16 amino acids. Per germline, CDR1 SGHNT and CDR2 YYREEE (reference sequence). The CDR3 nucleotides read TGTGCCAGCAGCTCCACCCAGGGACTCTCTGGAAACACCATATATTTT. It translates to CASSSTQGLSGNTIYF. Complete variable domain (other parts from reference TRBV5-4 and TRBJ1-3): ETGVTQSPTHLIKTRGQQVTLRCSSQSGHNTVSWYQQALGQGPQFIFQYYREEENGRGNFPPRFSGLQFPNYSSELNVNALELDDSALYLCASSSTQGLSGNTIYFGEGSWLTVV.

This chain links TRBV6-5 with TRBJ1-2; 12 bases fit TRBD1. In germline, CDR1 is MNHEY, CDR2 SVGAGI. The CDR3 contains 14 residues. Losses at the gene ends were 4 bases for V and 8 bases for J; bases not matched to a gene: 5. The CDR3 reads CASSSGQGARGYTF. CDR3 nucleotide sequence: TGTGCCAGCAGTTCGGGACAGGGGGCGCGCGGCTACACCTTC.

A single count supports this clone. The chain has TRBV18 and TRBJ2-3; 8 bases agree with TRBD1. The CDR3 runs 14 residues. V shed 4 bases and J 3 bases; nucleotides not matched to a gene: 3. Germline loops: CDR1 KGHSH, CDR2 LQKENI. The CDR3 DNA reads as TGTGCCAGCTCACGGGGACAGGCTACAGATACGCAGTATTTT. The encoded protein is CASSRGQATDTQYF.

This clone has just one count. The chain carries TRBV2 and TRBJ2-5; 7 bases align to TRBD2. With 11 bases clipped from V and 5 bases from J, the junction kept 14 bases outside the gene matches. The CDR3 sequence is 14 residues long. Germline V lookup: CDR1 SNHLY, CDR2 FYNNEI. The CDR3 reads CAFSNGRVAETQYF. The CDR3 DNA sequence: TGTGCCTTCAGCAATGGGAGGGTGGCGGAGACCCAGTACTTC.

The V call is TRBV5-6, the J call TRBJ1-5, with D possibly TRBD1 on 6 matching bases. This CDR3 is built from 14 residues. Trimming left V 5 bases short and J 6 bases short, with 15 bases between. Germline assignment: CDR1 SGHDT and CDR2 YYEEEE. The CDR3 loop reads CASSLTGLTQPQHF. The CDR3 DNA is TGTGCCAGCAGTCTTACAGGGTTGACTCAGCCCCAGCATTTT. Filled out from reference TRBV5-6 and TRBJ1-5, the complete variable domain reads DAGVTQSPTHLIKTRGQQVTLRCSPKSGHDTVSWYQQALGQGPQFIFQYYEEEERQRGNFPDRFSGHQFPNYSSELNVNALLLGDSALYLCASSLTGLTQPQHFGDGTRLSIL.

In its sample, this clone was seen once. The chain combines TRBV2 with TRBJ2-7, with TRBD1 identical over 8 bases. CDR3 length: 15 amino acids. Germline CDR1 reads SNHLY; CDR2 reads FYNNEI. Trimming at V came to 8 bases and at J to 2 bases, leaving 11 bases not matched to a gene. CDR3 sequence: CASGPSDRVPYEQYF. In DNA, the CDR3 is TGTGCCAGCGGTCCGTCGGACAGGGTGCCCTACGAGCAGTACTTC.

The rearrangement uses TRBV19 and TRBJ2-3; 11 bases fit TRBD2. V was pared by 5 bases and J by 5 bases, with 9 bases of the junction left unmatched. This CDR3 has 16 residues. CDR1 is LNHDA and CDR2 is SQIVND in the germline V gene (reference sequence). In DNA, the CDR3 is TGTGCCAGTAGTCCATTGACTAGCGGGAAGGTAGATACGCAGTATTTT. It specifies CASSPLTSGKVDTQYF.

This chain joins TRBV5-1 and TRBJ2-2, with D possibly being TRBD1 (5 bases). Trimming shortened V by 4 bases and J by 5 bases, and 12 bases separated the two germline ends. There are 14 residues in the CDR3. The germline V gene encodes CDR1 SGHRS and CDR2 YFSETQ. CDR3 residues: CASSPQGKTGELFF. In DNA form, the CDR3 reads TGCGCCAGCAGCCCCCAGGGTAAGACCGGGGAGCTGTTTTTT.

The chain recombines TRBV6-6 with TRBJ2-1; D remains unclear. Trimming stripped 0 bases from V and 4 bases from J, with 7 bases between. The length of the CDR3 is 14 residues. Per germline, CDR1 MNHNY and CDR2 SVGAGI (reference sequence). The CDR3 nucleotides read TGTGCCAGCAGTTACTCTTCAGTTTACAATGAGCAGTTCTTC. Amino acid sequence: CASSYSSVYNEQFF.

The genes are TRBV27 and TRBJ2-1, with D possibly matching TRBD2 (5 bases). There are 15 residues in the CDR3. V was trimmed by 6 bases and J by 3 bases, leaving 15 bases between them. The germline CDR1 and CDR2 sequences are MNHEY and SMNVEV (reference sequence). The CDR3 loop is CASRLSLARYNEQFF. In nucleotides, the CDR3 is TGTGCCAGCAGATTAAGCCTAGCACGCTACAATGAGCAGTTCTTC.

V is TRBV29-1 and J is TRBJ2-5; 12 nucleotides align to TRBD1. This CDR3 region has 17 residues. With V trimmed by 6 bases and J by 5 bases, 16 bases remained unmatched. Germline CDR1 reads SQVTM; CDR2 reads ANQGSEA. For the CDR3, the DNA is TGCAGCGTCGACCCCCCCGGGGACAGGGGGCGCGGGGAGACCCAGTACTTC. This encodes CSVDPPGDRGRGETQYF. The variable domain in full, completed from reference TRBV29-1 and TRBJ2-5, reads SAVISQKPSRDICQRGTSLTIQCQVDSQVTMMFWYRQQPGQSLTLIATANQGSEATYESGFVIDKFPISRPNLTFSTLTVSNMSPEDSSIYLCSVDPPGDRGRGETQYFGPGTRLLVL.

V and J are TRBV29-1 and TRBJ1-4; 11 bases fit TRBD1. V was pared by 6 bases and J by 8 bases, with 5 bases of the junction left unmatched. Germline V gene sequence: CDR1 SQVTM, CDR2 ANQGSEA. The CDR3 totals 13 residues. As DNA, the CDR3 is TGCAGCGTAGATCGGGACAGGGGGGAAAAACTGTTTTTT. Translating it yields CSVDRDRGEKLFF.

Points on this clone: One end of the junction fails to match germline, which may point to a read error. V usage is TRBV27 and J usage is TRBJ2-3; 9 bases fit TRBD1. Germline CDR1 MNHEY, CDR2 SMNVEV (reference sequence). There are 15 residues in the CDR3. The CDR3 DNA is TGTGCCAGCACACTGGGACAGGGTAGCAAAGATACGCAGTATTTT. Translation: CASTLGQGSKDTQYF.

This clone was recorded once. The chain links TRBV4-1 to TRBJ2-2, with 8 positions matching TRBD2. The CDR3 is made up of 17 amino acids. Trimming cost V 0 bases and J 7 bases; bases outside gene matches: 10. Germline V gives CDR1 MGHRA, CDR2 YSYEKL. CDR3 coding DNA: TGCGCCAGCAGCCAAGATTTAAGCGGGAGTCAGAACGGGGAGCTGTTTTTT. Amino acids: CASSQDLSGSQNGELFF.

The chain is built from TRBV10-3 and TRBJ2-7; TRBD2 agrees at 7 bases. The CDR3 is 16 residues long. V was clipped by 1 base and J by 1 base; unmatched bases: 7. Germline values: CDR1 ENHRY, CDR2 SYGVKD. CDR3 coding DNA: TGTGCCATCAGTGAGTTAATGGGGGGGGGATCCTACGAGCAGTACTTC. This sequence encodes CAISELMGGGSYEQYF.

This chain connects TRBV7-9 to TRBJ2-2; D not resolved. The length of the CDR3 is 16 residues. V was shortened by 0 bases and J by 4 bases, with 12 bases between the two germline ends. Germline V gives CDR1 SEHNR, CDR2 FQNEAQ (reference sequence). The CDR3 sequence is CASSLASGRLTGELFF. In DNA form, the CDR3 reads TGTGCCAGCAGCTTAGCGTCCGGCCGACTCACCGGGGAGCTGTTTTTT.

The rearrangement links TRBV5-1 to TRBJ2-7; D possibly corresponds to TRBD1 (6 bases). Trimming left V 5 bases short and J 9 bases short, with 12 bases between. From germline, CDR1 is SGHRS and CDR2 YFSETQ. The CDR3 sequence is 11 residues long. The CDR3 spells CASREGVRQYF. CDR3 nucleotides: TGCGCCAGCAGAGAGGGGGTCAGGCAGTACTTC.

This clone was picked up a small number of times. The rearrangement uses TRBV7-8 and TRBJ2-4, with 7 bases matching TRBD2. This CDR3 is built from 20 residues. V trimming: 5 bases; J trimming: 0 bases; junction bases outside the gene matches: 19. The germline CDR1 and CDR2 sequences are SGHVS and FQNEAQ. The CDR3 DNA reads TGTGCCAGCAGCCCTGGGAGGGCAGCAAAGCTACCACTAGCCAAAAACATTCAGTACTTC. Translation: CASSPGRAAKLPLAKNIQYF.

This chain connects TRBV6-1 to TRBJ1-1, with D perhaps matching TRBD1 (6 bases). The CDR3 totals 14 residues. Germline values: CDR1 MNHNS, CDR2 SASEGT. Trimming cost V 2 bases and J 4 bases, with 11 bases left between them. CDR3 sequence: CASSELGAGTEAFF. The CDR3, as DNA: TGTGCCAGCAGTGAACTGGGGGCGGGCACTGAAGCTTTCTTT.

This clone was seen a handful of times. V is TRBV7-9 and J is TRBJ1-2; D unresolved. The germline V gene encodes CDR1 SEHNR and CDR2 FQNEAQ (reference sequence). V gave up 1 base and J gave up 8 bases, with 14 bases separating them. The CDR3 sequence is 14 residues long. Here the CDR3 DNA reads TGTGCCAGCAGCTTAGAATCCTCTCCGGGGGGCTACACCTTC. Protein product: CASSLESSPGGYTF. Full variable domain (rest looked up from reference TRBV7-9 and TRBJ1-2): DTGVSQNPRHKITKRGQNVTFRCDPISEHNRLYWYRQTLGQGPEFLTYFQNEAQLEKSRLLSDRFSAERPKGSFSTLEIQRTEQGDSAMYLCASSLESSPGGYTFGSGTRLTVV.

V is TRBV6-2 or TRBV6-3 and J is TRBJ1-1; D not resolved. This CDR3 is built from 15 residues. Trimming pared 1 base from V and 3 bases from J, leaving 12 bases between. CDR1 is MNHEY and CDR2 is SVGEGT in the germline V gene. CDR3 region: CASSYLSLQYTEAFF. The CDR3, as DNA: TGTGCCAGCAGTTACTTATCTCTACAGTACACTGAAGCTTTCTTT.